This entry concerns a single TCR beta chain. Its antigen remains unknown. All of the isolated RNA was reverse transcribed, so expressed TCRB transcripts were sequenced. Some 3.3 million reads per sample on average were obtained from naive, central memory and regulatory T cell samples. Generated by immunoSEQ multiplex PCR, the TCRdb table keeps only in-frame clones and is missing some. The sample includes some 40,000 clones, approximately 49% of them seen just once. The germline CDR1 and CDR2 sequences are MNHNS and SASEGT. V was shortened by 6 bases and J by 7 bases, with 15 bases between the two germline ends. The length of the CDR3 is 13 residues. This sample is part of a study of beta chain features in type 1 diabetes. General study findings and limits: In patients and controls equally, PCR might favor templates that are shorter. The naive, central memory and Treg TCRB repertoires showed an apparent similarity that was greater among patients than among healthy donors.

Each of the sorted populations had a purity greater than 95%. Sequencing input: central memory CD4+ T cells from blood. This clonotype was obtained from a woman between 18 and 30 years old in good health. V and J are TRBV6-1 and TRBJ2-5; tentative D call: TRBD2 (6 bases). The CDR3 loop is CASRKEGTGTQYF. The DNA of the CDR3 is TGTGCCAGCAGGAAGGAGGGTACCGGGACCCAGTACTTC.